The entry that follows covers one T cell receptor beta chain sequence. A read error may produce the germline difference seen at one junction end. This CDR3 region has 12 residues. Germline V CDR1 and CDR2: MNHEY, SVGEGT. Using its own MiXCR run on the 5' RACE reads, TCRdb lists one record per CDR3 protein. Of over 40,000 distinct CDR3 sequences listed, 20% to 25% are singletons. Treg sorting used a CD4+CD25+CD127-/low gate. The sequenced sample was Tregs sorted from blood. This receptor was identified in a female donor with breast cancer. The chain carries TRBV6-2 or TRBV6-3 and TRBJ1-5; no clear D. CDR3: CAGSQANQPQHF. The CDR3 DNA reads TGTGCCGGCAGCCAGGCGAACCAGCCCCAGCATTTT.